This T cell receptor beta chain was recovered during a study of cytomegalovirus exposure and HLA in healthy donors. Study in general: Researchers previously reported finding roughly 120 million unique TCR beta sequences from approximately 200 million T cells.

This clone appeared once. Antigen unknown. General study points: Later examination showed HLA-associated TCR beta chains had greater clonal expansion than equally common others.

This CDR3 comprises 14 residues. V was trimmed by 6 bases and J by 1 base, leaving 9 bases between them. Germline CDR1 reads MNHNY; CDR2 reads SVGAGI (reference sequence). Researchers ran the PCR with 60 Vbeta and 13 Jbeta primers. Method: immunoSEQ multiplex PCR; TCRdb's copy keeps in-frame clones and lacks some. The sample yields over 150,000 clones, over 75% seen once. This TCR was sampled from a woman aged 25 to 39 in good health and CMV-seronegative. The chain employs TRBV6-6 and TRBJ2-2; TRBD1 might be the D (6 bases). What was sequenced was PBMCs. As DNA, the CDR3 is TGTGCCAGCAGCCCGGGACAGAACACCGGGGAGCTGTTTTTT. This translates into CASSPGQNTGELFF.